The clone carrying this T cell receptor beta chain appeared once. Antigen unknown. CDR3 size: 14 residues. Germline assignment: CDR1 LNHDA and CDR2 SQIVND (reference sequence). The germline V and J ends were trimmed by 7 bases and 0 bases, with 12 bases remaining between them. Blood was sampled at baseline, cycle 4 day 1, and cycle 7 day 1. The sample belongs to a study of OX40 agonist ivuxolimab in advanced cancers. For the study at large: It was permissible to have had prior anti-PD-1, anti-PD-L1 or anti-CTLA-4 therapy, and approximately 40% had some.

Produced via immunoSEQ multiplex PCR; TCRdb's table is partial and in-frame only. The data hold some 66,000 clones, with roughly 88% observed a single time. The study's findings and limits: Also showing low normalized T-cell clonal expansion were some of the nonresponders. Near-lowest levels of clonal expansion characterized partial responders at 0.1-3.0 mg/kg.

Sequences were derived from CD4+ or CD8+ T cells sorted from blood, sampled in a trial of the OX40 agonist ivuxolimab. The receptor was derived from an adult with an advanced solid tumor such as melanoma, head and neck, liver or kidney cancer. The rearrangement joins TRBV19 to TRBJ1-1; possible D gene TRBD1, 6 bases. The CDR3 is CASIDRPLNTEAFF. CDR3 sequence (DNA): TGTGCCAGTATCGACAGGCCCTTGAACACTGAAGCTTTCTTT.